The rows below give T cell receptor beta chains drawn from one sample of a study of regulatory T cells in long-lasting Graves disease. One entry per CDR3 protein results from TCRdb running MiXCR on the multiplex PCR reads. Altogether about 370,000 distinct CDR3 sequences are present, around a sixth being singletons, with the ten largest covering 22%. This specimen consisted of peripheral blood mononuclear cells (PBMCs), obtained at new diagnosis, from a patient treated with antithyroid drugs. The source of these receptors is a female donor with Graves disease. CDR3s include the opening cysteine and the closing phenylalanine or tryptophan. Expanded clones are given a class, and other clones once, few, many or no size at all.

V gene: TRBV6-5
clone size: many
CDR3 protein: CASSYPRDRASISNQPQHF

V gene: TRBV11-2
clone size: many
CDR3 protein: CASSLEFTGDGYTF

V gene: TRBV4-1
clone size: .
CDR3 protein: CASSQDPAGGGGYTF

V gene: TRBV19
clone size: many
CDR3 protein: CASSRNLGWPQGYGYTF

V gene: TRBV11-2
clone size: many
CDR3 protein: CASSLALAGHQETQYF

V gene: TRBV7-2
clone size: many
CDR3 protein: CASSPPPGADTQYF

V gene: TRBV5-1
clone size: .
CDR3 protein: CASSFLDTGELFF

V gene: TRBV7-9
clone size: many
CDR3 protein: CASSFTGGARTGELFF

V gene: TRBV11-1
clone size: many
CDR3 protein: CASSFRRDSYNSPLHF

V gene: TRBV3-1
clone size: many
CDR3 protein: CASSQGLLADTDTQYF

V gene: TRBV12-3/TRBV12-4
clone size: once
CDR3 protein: CASSWQGGSPLHF

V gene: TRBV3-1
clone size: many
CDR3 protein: CASSSSGVSGNTIYF

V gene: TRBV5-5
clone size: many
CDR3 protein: CASSLYLGELFF

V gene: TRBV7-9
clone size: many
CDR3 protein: CASSSPGTGGGYEQYF

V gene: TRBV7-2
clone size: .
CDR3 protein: CASSRGLAGVPYNEQFF

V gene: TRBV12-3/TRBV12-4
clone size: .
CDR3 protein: CASSFQLSGANVLTF